This T cell receptor (beta chain) derives from a study of blood T cell repertoires in COVID-19. Method: immunoSEQ multiplex PCR; TCRdb's copy keeps in-frame clones and lacks some. This sample carries over 150,000 clones, roughly 81% of them seen once, and the ten largest clones take around 2.7%. With V trimmed by 6 bases and J by 2 bases, 6 bases remained unmatched. The CDR3 totals 14 residues. Germline CDR1 and CDR2: MDHEN and SYDVKM. Only a few counts were recorded for this clone. This sequence joins TRBV28 and TRBJ2-7, with 8 bases aligning to TRBD1. The sample was peripheral blood. This sequence was found in a woman aged 80 or over with COVID-19, enrolled during active disease. The chain's CDR3 is CASSLPDRAYEQYF. CDR3 in DNA: TGTGCCAGCAGCCTCCCGGACAGGGCCTACGAGCAGTACTTC.